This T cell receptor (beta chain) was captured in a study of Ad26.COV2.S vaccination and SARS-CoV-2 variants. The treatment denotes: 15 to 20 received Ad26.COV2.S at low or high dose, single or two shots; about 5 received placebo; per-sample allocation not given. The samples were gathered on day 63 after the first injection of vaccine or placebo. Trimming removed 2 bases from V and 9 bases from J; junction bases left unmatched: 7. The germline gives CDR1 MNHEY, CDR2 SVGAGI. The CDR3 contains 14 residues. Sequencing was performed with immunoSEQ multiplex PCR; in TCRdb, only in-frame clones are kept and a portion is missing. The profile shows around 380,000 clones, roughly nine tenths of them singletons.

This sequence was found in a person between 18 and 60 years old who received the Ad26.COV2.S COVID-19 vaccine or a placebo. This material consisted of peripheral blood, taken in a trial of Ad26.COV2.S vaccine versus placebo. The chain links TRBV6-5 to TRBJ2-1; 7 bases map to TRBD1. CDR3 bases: TGTGCCAGCAGTTACGGCGTAGGGGGCATTGAGCAGTTCTTC. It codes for CASSYGVGGIEQFF.